Following are 22 T cell receptor beta chains from one sample sequenced in a study of CD8 T cells in ankylosing spondylitis listed by TCRdb under 2017. The library came from 5' RACE. Sequencing relied on an Illumina HiSeq 2500. The public sequencing data were trimmed at Q25 with fastp and processed into clonotypes with MiXCR by TCRdb, which kept only in-frame beta chains. CDR3 protein sequences are deduplicated, and each keeps its most common genes and DNA. The sample table holds some 220,000 distinct CDR3 sequences, of which 8% to 9% were seen once. The top ten clones comprise roughly 4.9% of the sample. The specimen was blood, either unsorted or a sorted T cell fraction (not recorded which). These receptors were taken from a female donor with ankylosing spondylitis or in good health (not recorded which).

The chain links TRBV3-1 to TRBJ1-4; D unresolved. The CDR3 is 12 amino acids. The V and J ends lost 6 bases and 9 bases respectively, with 11 bases between them. CDR1 and CDR2 from the germline V gene are LGHDT and YNNKEL (reference sequence). CDR3 sequence reads: CASRPRRQKLFF. The CDR3 DNA reads TGTGCCAGCAGACCCAGGCGGCAAAAACTGTTTTTT.

V is TRBV5-1 and J is TRBJ2-7, with D possibly matching TRBD1 (5 bases). Germline CDR1 SGHRS, CDR2 YFSETQ. The length of the CDR3 is 13 residues. V lost 1 base to trimming and J lost 4 bases, with 9 bases between them. The CDR3 DNA reads TGCGCCAGCAGCTTGCTGACAGCTTACGAGCAGTACTTC. Its translation: CASSLLTAYEQYF.

This clonotype has only a few counts. The chain is built from TRBV4-3 and TRBJ1-2; D not certain. The germline CDR1 and CDR2 sequences are LGHNA and YSLEER. V was pared by 0 bases and J by 3 bases, with 8 bases between. This CDR3 is built from 14 residues. The CDR3 DNA reads TGCGCCAGCAGCCAAGATCGAGCAGACTATGGCTACACCTTC. Protein product: CASSQDRADYGYTF.

This clonotype was seen at least ten times. This chain connects TRBV6-1 to TRBJ2-4; possibly TRBD2 for D (5 bases). Trimming cost V 5 bases and J 3 bases, with 20 bases left between them. The CDR3 loop spans 17 amino acids. In germline, CDR1 is MNHNS, CDR2 SASEGT. DNA of the CDR3: TGTGCCAGCAGTCCCCTTGAGACGGGATGGGACAAAAACATTCAGTACTTC. As protein: CASSPLETGWDKNIQYF.

On this clonotype: Given a much more abundant clone one base away, this may be a read error. The rearrangement uses TRBV7-2 and TRBJ2-1; D assignment may be TRBD1 or TRBD2 (5 bases each). The CDR3 length is 13 residues. Germline CDR1 SGHTA, CDR2 FQGNSA. For the CDR3, the DNA is TGTGTCAGCTCGGGACGGACATACAATGAGCAGTTCTTC. Amino acid sequence: CVSSGRTYNEQFF. Together with reference TRBV7-2 and TRBJ2-1, the CDR3 gives the full variable domain: GAGVSQSPSNKVTEKGKDVELRCDPISGHTALYWYRQSLGQGLEFLIYFQGNSAPDKSGLPSDRFSAERTGGSVSTLTIQRTQQEDSAVYLCVSSGRTYNEQFFGPGTRLTVL.

This clonotype was found a few times. This chain uses TRBV7-2 with TRBJ2-5; D ambiguous. This CDR3 has 13 residues. The V and J ends lost 3 bases and 5 bases respectively, with 10 bases between them. From germline, CDR1 is SGHTA and CDR2 FQGNSA. The CDR3 reads CASSLRMEETQYF. DNA for the CDR3: TGTGCCAGCAGCTTGAGGATGGAGGAGACCCAGTACTTC.

This clonotype was seen repeatedly, ten times or more. The chain carries TRBV3-1 and TRBJ2-2; D may be TRBD1 (6 bases). The CDR3 is made up of 15 amino acids. The germline V gene encodes CDR1 LGHDT and CDR2 YNNKEL (reference sequence). The V and J ends lost 2 bases and 4 bases respectively, with 11 bases between them. The CDR3 region is CASSQKGDGTGELFF. In DNA form, the CDR3 reads TGTGCCAGCAGCCAAAAGGGGGACGGCACCGGGGAGCTGTTTTTT.

This clonotype has more than one count but fewer than ten. The chain has TRBV19 and TRBJ2-6, with TRBD1 matching 9 bases. Per the germline V gene, CDR1 is LNHDA and CDR2 is SQIVND (reference sequence). The length of the CDR3 is 16 residues. Germline trimming cut 7 bases from V and 2 bases from J; bases unmatched to any gene: 6. The CDR3 loop is CASTPGQGAGANVLTF. In nucleotides, the CDR3 is TGTGCCAGTACCCCGGGACAGGGAGCTGGGGCCAACGTCCTGACTTTC.

This clonotype was found many times. The chain couples TRBV5-1 to TRBJ2-5, with 12 bases aligning to TRBD2. Germline CDR1 reads SGHRS; CDR2 reads YFSETQ. J gave up 4 bases and V 4 bases, and 8 bases lay outside the gene matches. The CDR3 runs to 16 residues. This chain's CDR3 is CASSTRTSGIGETQYF. The CDR3 DNA follows: TGCGCCAGCAGCACAAGGACTAGCGGGATCGGAGAGACCCAGTACTTC.

This clonotype appeared many times. This chain links TRBV12-3 or TRBV12-4 with TRBJ2-7, with 10 bases matching TRBD2. Germline trimming cut 6 bases from V and 7 bases from J; bases unmatched to any gene: 12. The CDR3 has 15 amino acids. CDR3: CASSPPLAGAGEQYF. CDR3 in DNA: TGTGCCAGCAGCCCCCCCCTAGCGGGAGCGGGTGAGCAGTACTTC.

This clonotype was seen repeatedly, ten times or more. V is TRBV14 and J is TRBJ1-1; the D is unclear. The CDR3 loop spans 13 amino acids. Germline CDR1 and CDR2: SGHDN and FVKESK. Deletions cut 0 bases from V and 5 bases from J, with 7 bases between. The CDR3 DNA reads as TGTGCCAGCAGCCAAGAGATCAGTACTGAAGCTTTCTTT. Translated: CASSQEISTEAFF.

This clonotype was counted at least ten times. The gene calls are TRBV3-1 and TRBJ1-1; D gene ambiguous. With 5 bases removed from V and 4 bases from J, the gap between germline ends came to 14 bases. Germline V gene data show CDR1 as LGHDT and CDR2 as YNNKEL (reference sequence). The CDR3 loop spans 14 amino acids. CDR3 DNA sequence: TGTGCCAGCAGCTCCCTTAAACTCGTCACTGAAGCTTTCTTT. Translating gives CASSSLKLVTEAFF.

This clonotype was detected ten times or more. The gene calls are TRBV10-3 and TRBJ2-7; 8 bases align to TRBD1. The CDR3 totals 15 residues. Germline V gene lookup returns CDR1 ENHRY and CDR2 SYGVKD. V trimming: 0 bases; J trimming: 2 bases; junction bases outside the gene matches: 3. The DNA of the CDR3 is TGTGCCATCAGTGAGTCCAGGACAGGGACCTACGAGCAGTACTTC. This encodes CAISESRTGTYEQYF.

This clonotype was observed at least ten times. V and J are TRBV12-5 and TRBJ1-1; TRBD1 aligns across 7 bases. The CDR3 has 12 amino acids. V lost 7 bases and J lost 5; bases outside the gene matches: 4. From germline, CDR1 is LGHNT and CDR2 FRNRAP. The CDR3 is CASAPQGTEAFF. The CDR3 region has the DNA TGTGCTAGTGCTCCACAGGGGACTGAAGCTTTCTTT.

This clonotype has only a few counts. This chain uses TRBV29-1 with TRBJ2-3; D unresolved. The CDR3 loop spans 13 amino acids. From germline, CDR1 is SQVTM and CDR2 ANQGSEA. V was pared by 3 bases and J by 2 bases, with 9 bases between. DNA of the CDR3: TGCAGCGTTGACGCTCGCTACACAGATACGCAGTATTTT. Translation gives CSVDARYTDTQYF.

This clonotype was recorded a few times. The chain uses TRBV3-1 and TRBJ2-3, with 12 bases lining up with TRBD2. The CDR3 covers 17 residues. J gave up 2 bases and V 7 bases, and 10 bases lay outside the gene matches. Germline-derived CDR1 and CDR2 are LGHDT and YNNKEL (reference sequence). CDR3 loop: CASTSRLAGEDTDTQYF. In DNA, the CDR3 is TGTGCCAGCACCTCCCGACTAGCGGGAGAGGACACAGATACGCAGTATTTT.

This clonotype was detected many times. The gene calls are TRBV15 and TRBJ2-3; 12 bases line up with TRBD2. CDR1 and CDR2 from the germline V gene are LNHNV and YYDKDF (reference sequence). The trim removed 0 bases at V and 11 bases at J, leaving 6 bases unmatched. This CDR3 comprises 15 residues. The CDR3 coding sequence is TGTGCCACCAGCAGAGACCACCTGGGACTAGCGGGGCAGTATTTT. Protein: CATSRDHLGLAGQYF.

About this clonotype: It may be a read error: a sequence one base away is much more abundant. The rearrangement uses TRBV20-1 and TRBJ1-2; 7 bases fit TRBD1. The V gene end was trimmed by 6 bases and the J gene end by 4 bases; junction bases not matched to a gene: 17. CDR3 length equals 16 residues. Germline-derived CDR1 and CDR2 are DFQATT and SNEGSKA (reference sequence). The CDR3 reads CSAISGQVFRSYGYTF. In DNA, the CDR3 is TGCAGTGCCATATCCGGACAGGTCTTTCGTAGCTATGGCTACACCTTC.

This clonotype appeared many times. The chain joins TRBV5-1 to TRBJ1-2; 7 bases align to TRBD1. Germline CDR1 and CDR2: SGHRS and YFSETQ. The CDR3 consists of 12 residues. V shed 5 bases, J shed 4 bases, and the junction held 2 bases outside the gene matches. CDR3 region: CASRWDSYGYTF. CDR3 nucleotides: TGCGCCAGCAGGTGGGACAGCTATGGCTACACCTTC.

The J gene is TRBJ2-3, the V gene TRBV7-9; TRBD2 agrees at 8 bases. The V and J ends lost 8 bases and 6 bases, in that order; junction bases with no gene match: 13. The CDR3 is 15 amino acids. Germline V gene lookup returns CDR1 SEHNR and CDR2 FQNEAQ (reference sequence). The CDR3 DNA sequence: TGTGCCAGCGGCCGTGCGCGGGAGGTTGTTGATACGCAGTATTTT. Encoded protein: CASGRAREVVDTQYF.

DNA of the CDR3: TGTGCCAGCAGACAACAGGAGGATGGCTACACCTTC. Translated: CASRQQEDGYTF. The chain employs TRBV5-5 and TRBJ1-2, with D possibly being TRBD1 (5 bases). The CDR3 covers 12 residues. The V and J ends lost 5 bases and 6 bases respectively, with 11 bases between them. Looked up from germline, CDR1 is SGHKS and CDR2 is YYEKEE (reference sequence). Combining the CDR3 with reference TRBV5-5 and TRBJ1-2 gives the whole variable domain DAGVTQSPTHLIKTRGQQVTLRCSPISGHKSVSWYQQVLGQGPQFIFQYYEKEERGRGNFPDRFSARQFPNYSSELNVNALLLGDSALYLCASRQQEDGYTFGSGTRLTVV.

This clonotype was seen ten or more times. The rearrangement uses TRBV20-1 and TRBJ2-1; weak D call: TRBD2 (7 bases). This CDR3 is built from 15 residues. V was cut by 8 bases and J by 8 bases, with 25 bases left in between. Germline assignment: CDR1 DFQATT and CDR2 SNEGSKA (reference sequence). The DNA for the CDR3 is TGCAGTCAAAAGGGGGGGGGCTTAGGATTCGATGAGCAGTTCTTC. Residues: CSQKGGGLGFDEQFF.